Following are 10 T cell receptor beta chains from one sample sequenced in a study of blood T cell repertoires in COVID-19. The table came from immunoSEQ multiplex PCR; TCRdb's copy has only in-frame clones and leaves some out. The sample consists of some 38,000 clones, roughly 70% of them appearing once. Sequencing input: peripheral blood. The origin of the receptors is a man between 70 and 80 years old with COVID-19, enrolled during active disease.

The genes are TRBV7-9 and TRBJ2-3; 10 bases agree with TRBD2. J gave up 1 base and V 5 bases, and 6 bases lay outside the gene matches. CDR3 length: 16 amino acids. Germline V lookup: CDR1 SEHNR, CDR2 FQNEAQ (reference sequence). The CDR3 protein is CASSISGGIRTDTQYF. The DNA for the CDR3 is TGTGCCAGCAGCATTAGCGGGGGGATTCGCACAGATACGCAGTATTTT.

The rearrangement uses TRBV9 and TRBJ1-1; tentatively, D is TRBD1 (5 bases). The germline gives CDR1 SGDLS, CDR2 YYNGEE. The length of the CDR3 is 13 residues. V was cut by 0 bases and J by 7 bases, with 10 bases left in between. The CDR3 DNA sequence: TGTGCCAGCAGCGTAGGGGGCCTCGGTGAAGCTTTCTTT. This encodes CASSVGGLGEAFF. The full variable domain, its missing parts supplied by reference TRBV9 and TRBJ1-1, is DSGVTQTPKHLITATGQRVTLRCSPRSGDLSVYWYQQSLDQGLQFLIQYYNGEERAKGNILERFSAQQFPDLHSELNLSSLELGDSALYFCASSVGGLGEAFFGQGTRLTVV.

This clone was recorded once. The genes are TRBV5-1 and TRBJ2-5; possibly TRBD1 for D (7 bases). Looked up from germline, CDR1 is SGHRS and CDR2 is YFSETQ. CDR3 length equals 16 residues. V dropped 4 bases and J dropped 3 bases, with 19 bases sitting between them. CDR3 nucleotides: TGCGCCAGCAGCCCCGGAGGAGGGGGCCTCAAAGAGACCCAGTACTTC. This translates into CASSPGGGGLKETQYF.

V and J are TRBV6-4 and TRBJ2-3; the match to TRBD2 covers 8 bases. The germline gives CDR1 MRHNA, CDR2 SNTAGT. The CDR3 is made up of 14 amino acids. J lost 1 base, V lost 4 bases, and 1 base had no gene match. CDR3 protein: CASSAAGGTDTQYF. The CDR3 region has the DNA TGTGCCAGCAGTGCAGCGGGGGGCACAGATACGCAGTATTTT.

V and J are TRBV6-1 and TRBJ2-1; 10 bases are a match to TRBD2. Germline V gene sequence: CDR1 MNHNS, CDR2 SASEGT. With 0 bases clipped from V and 8 bases from J, the junction kept 4 bases outside the gene matches. The CDR3 extends over 15 amino acids. CDR3 residues: CASSEASGGAHEQFF. The CDR3 DNA follows: TGTGCCAGCAGTGAAGCGAGCGGGGGGGCTCATGAGCAGTTCTTC.

The chain couples TRBV30 to TRBJ1-5, with TRBD1 identical over 9 bases. V trimming: 3 bases; J trimming: 1 base; junction bases outside the gene matches: 4. Looked up from germline, CDR1 is GTSNPN and CDR2 is SVGIG (reference sequence). The CDR3 runs 15 residues. The CDR3 DNA follows: TGTGCCTGGAGCCATGACAGGGGGAGCAATCAGCCCCAGCATTTT. It specifies CAWSHDRGSNQPQHF.

This chain connects TRBV19 to TRBJ1-1; 11 bases map to TRBD1. Per the germline V gene, CDR1 is LNHDA and CDR2 is SQIVND (reference sequence). This CDR3 comprises 14 residues. Trimming took 9 bases from V and 3 from J; bases not matched to a gene: 6. This CDR3 reads CASQGQGEDTEAFF. The CDR3 DNA reads TGTGCCAGCCAGGGACAGGGGGAGGACACTGAAGCTTTCTTT.

The sample holds many counts of this clone. V is TRBV19 and J is TRBJ2-3; 8 bases are shared with TRBD2. The CDR3 extends over 14 amino acids. With 7 bases clipped from V and 3 bases from J, the junction kept 6 bases outside the gene matches. CDR1 is LNHDA, CDR2 SQIVND, per germline (reference sequence). In DNA form, the CDR3 reads TGTGCCAGTATTCCTCCGGGGGGGACAGATACGCAGTATTTT. This sequence encodes CASIPPGGTDTQYF. The whole variable domain, filled in from reference TRBV19 and TRBJ2-3, reads DGGITQSPKYLFRKEGQNVTLSCEQNLNHDAMYWYRQDPGQGLRLIYYSQIVNDFQKGDIAEGYSVSREKKESFPLTVTSAQKNPTAFYLCASIPPGGTDTQYFGPGTRLTVL.

The chain links TRBV6-2 or TRBV6-3 to TRBJ1-4; D is possibly TRBD1 (6 bases). Germline loops: CDR1 MNHEY, CDR2 SVGEGT. The V gene lost 0 bases and the J gene lost 8 bases, with 16 bases spanning the gap. This CDR3 has 16 amino acids. The DNA for the CDR3 is TGTGCCAGCAGTTACTCGACAGGACGAGAGGAGGAAAAACTGTTTTTT. It translates to CASSYSTGREEEKLFF.

The chain has TRBV6-2 or TRBV6-3 and TRBJ2-5; D ambiguous. CDR3 length: 12 amino acids. The V gene lost 6 bases and the J gene lost 5 bases, with 10 bases spanning the gap. Germline assignment: CDR1 MNHEY and CDR2 SVGEGT. The CDR3 coding sequence is TGTGCCAGCAGCTCCACATATGAGACCCAGTACTTC. Encoded protein: CASSSTYETQYF.